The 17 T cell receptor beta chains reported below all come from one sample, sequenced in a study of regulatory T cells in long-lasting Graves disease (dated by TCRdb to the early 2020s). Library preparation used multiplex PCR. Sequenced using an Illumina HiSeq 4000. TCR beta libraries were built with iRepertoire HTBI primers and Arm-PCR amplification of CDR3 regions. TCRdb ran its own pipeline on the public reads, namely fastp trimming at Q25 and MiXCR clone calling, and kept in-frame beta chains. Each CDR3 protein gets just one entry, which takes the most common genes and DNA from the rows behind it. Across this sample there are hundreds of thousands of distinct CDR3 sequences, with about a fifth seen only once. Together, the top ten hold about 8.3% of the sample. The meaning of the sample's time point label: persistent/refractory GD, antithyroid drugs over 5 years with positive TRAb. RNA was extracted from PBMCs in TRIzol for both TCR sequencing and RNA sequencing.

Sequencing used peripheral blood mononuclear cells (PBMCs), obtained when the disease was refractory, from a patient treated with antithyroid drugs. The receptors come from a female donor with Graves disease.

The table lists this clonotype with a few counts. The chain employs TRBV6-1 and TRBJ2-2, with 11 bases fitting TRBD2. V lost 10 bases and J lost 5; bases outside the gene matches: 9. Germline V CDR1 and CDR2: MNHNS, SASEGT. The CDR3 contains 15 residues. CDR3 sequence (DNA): TGTGCCATTAGCGGTAGCGGGAGGGGGACCGGGGAGCTGTTTTTT. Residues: CAISGSGRGTGELFF.

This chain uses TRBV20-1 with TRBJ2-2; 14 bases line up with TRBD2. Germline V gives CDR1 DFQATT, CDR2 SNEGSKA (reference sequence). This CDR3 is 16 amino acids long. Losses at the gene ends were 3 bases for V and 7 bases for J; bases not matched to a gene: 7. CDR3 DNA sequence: TGCAGTGCTAGTAACCGACTAGCGGGAGGGTTCGGGGAGCTGTTTTTT. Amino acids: CSASNRLAGGFGELFF.

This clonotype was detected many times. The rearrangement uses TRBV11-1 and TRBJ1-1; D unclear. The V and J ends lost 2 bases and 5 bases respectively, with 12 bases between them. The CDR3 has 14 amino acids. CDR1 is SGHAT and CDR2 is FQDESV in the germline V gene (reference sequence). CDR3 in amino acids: CASSLQEGWTEAFF. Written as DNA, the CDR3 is TGTGCCAGCAGCTTACAAGAGGGTTGGACTGAAGCTTTCTTT.

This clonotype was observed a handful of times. The CDR3 sequence: CASSLIGPPSGTEAFF. The CDR3 nucleotides read TGTGCCAGCAGTTTAATCGGCCCCCCGTCCGGGACTGAAGCTTTCTTT. The V call is TRBV28, the J call TRBJ1-1, with D unclear. CDR1 and CDR2 (germline): MDHEN, SYDVKM. V lost 2 bases and J 5 bases, leaving 18 bases between the germline ends. This CDR3 comprises 16 residues.

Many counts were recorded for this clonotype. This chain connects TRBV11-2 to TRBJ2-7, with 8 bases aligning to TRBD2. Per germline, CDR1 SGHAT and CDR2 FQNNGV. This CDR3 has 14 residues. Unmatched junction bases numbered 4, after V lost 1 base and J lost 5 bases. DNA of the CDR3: TGTGCCAGCAGCTTAGGGTCACTAGCGGACGAGCAGTACTTC. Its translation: CASSLGSLADEQYF.

The CDR3 loop reads CASSQGQFDYGYTF. The CDR3 bases are TGCGCCAGCAGCCAAGGGCAGTTTGACTATGGCTACACCTTC. V is TRBV4-3 and J is TRBJ1-2, with D hard to call. V was clipped by 1 base and J by 3 bases, with 9 bases between them. CDR3 length: 14 amino acids. The germline CDR1 and CDR2 sequences are LGHNA and YSLEER.

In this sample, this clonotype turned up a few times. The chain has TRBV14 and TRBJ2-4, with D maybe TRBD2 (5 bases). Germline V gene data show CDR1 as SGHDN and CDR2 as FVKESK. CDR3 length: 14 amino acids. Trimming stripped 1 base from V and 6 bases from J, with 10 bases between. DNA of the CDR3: TGTGCCAGCAGCCAAGGATCCAGCGGAAACATTCAGTACTTC. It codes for CASSQGSSGNIQYF.

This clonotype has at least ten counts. The DNA for the CDR3 is TGTGCCAGTACCCCCTTCAGACAGGGGTGGGCGAACACTGAAGCTTTCTTT. This sequence encodes CASTPFRQGWANTEAFF. V gene TRBV19 combines with J gene TRBJ1-1; 8 nucleotides match TRBD1. The CDR3 sequence is 17 residues long. Germline assignment: CDR1 LNHDA and CDR2 SQIVND (reference sequence). The trim removed 7 bases at V and 1 base at J, leaving 14 bases unmatched.

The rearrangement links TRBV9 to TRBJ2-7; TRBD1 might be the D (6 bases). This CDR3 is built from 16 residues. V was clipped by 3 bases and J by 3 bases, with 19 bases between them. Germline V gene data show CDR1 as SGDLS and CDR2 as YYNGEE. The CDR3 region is CASSAGPGDTIYEQYF. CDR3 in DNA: TGTGCCAGCAGCGCAGGGCCAGGGGATACGATCTACGAGCAGTACTTC.

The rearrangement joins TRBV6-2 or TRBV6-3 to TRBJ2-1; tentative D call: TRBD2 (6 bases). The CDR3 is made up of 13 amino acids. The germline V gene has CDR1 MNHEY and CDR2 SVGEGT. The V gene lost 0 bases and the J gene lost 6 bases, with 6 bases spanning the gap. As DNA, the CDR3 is TGTGCCAGCAGTTACTCGACTAGCAATGAGCAGTTCTTC. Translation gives CASSYSTSNEQFF.

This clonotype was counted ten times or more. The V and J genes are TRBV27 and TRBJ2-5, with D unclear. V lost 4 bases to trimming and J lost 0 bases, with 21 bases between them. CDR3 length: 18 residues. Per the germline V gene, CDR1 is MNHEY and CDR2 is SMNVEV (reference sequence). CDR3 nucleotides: TGTGCCAGCAGTTACTCGACTCCCGGACGCCTGTACCAAGAGACCCAGTACTTC. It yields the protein CASSYSTPGRLYQETQYF.

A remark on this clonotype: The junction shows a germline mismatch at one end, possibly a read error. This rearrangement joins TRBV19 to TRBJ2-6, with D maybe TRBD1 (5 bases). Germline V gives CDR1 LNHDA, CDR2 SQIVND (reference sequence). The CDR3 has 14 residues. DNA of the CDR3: TGTGCCAGCAGTAGGGGCTTTGGGGCCAACGTCCTGACTTTC. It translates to CASSRGFGANVLTF.

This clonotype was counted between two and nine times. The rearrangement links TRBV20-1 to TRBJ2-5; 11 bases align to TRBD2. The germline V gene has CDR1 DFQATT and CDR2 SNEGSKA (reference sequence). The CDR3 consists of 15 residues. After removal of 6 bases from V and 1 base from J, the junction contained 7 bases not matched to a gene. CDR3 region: CSAQPSGRRQETQYF. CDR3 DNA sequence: TGCAGTGCCCAACCTAGCGGGAGGCGCCAAGAGACCCAGTACTTC.

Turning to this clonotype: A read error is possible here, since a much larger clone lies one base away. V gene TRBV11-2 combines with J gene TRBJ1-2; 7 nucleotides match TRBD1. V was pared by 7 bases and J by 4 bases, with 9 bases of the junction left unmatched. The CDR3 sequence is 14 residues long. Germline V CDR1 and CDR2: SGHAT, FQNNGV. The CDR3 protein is CASNPRGVSYGYTF. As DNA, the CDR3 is TGTGCCAGCAACCCCAGGGGGGTTAGCTATGGCTACACCTTC.

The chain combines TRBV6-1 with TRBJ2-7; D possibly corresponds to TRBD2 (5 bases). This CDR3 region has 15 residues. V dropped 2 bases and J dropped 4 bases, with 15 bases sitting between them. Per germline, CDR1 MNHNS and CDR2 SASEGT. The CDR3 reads CASSETGSVLYEQYF. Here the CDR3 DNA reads TGTGCCAGCAGTGAAACGGGGAGCGTTCTTTACGAGCAGTACTTC.

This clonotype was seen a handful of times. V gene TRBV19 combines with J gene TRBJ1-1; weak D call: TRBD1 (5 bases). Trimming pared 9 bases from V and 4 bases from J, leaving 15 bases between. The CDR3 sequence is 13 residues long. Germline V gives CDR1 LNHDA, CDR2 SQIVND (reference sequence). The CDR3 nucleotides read TGTGCCAGGAGGTTGGGCGGGGGCACTGAAGCTTTCTTT. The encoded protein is CARRLGGGTEAFF.

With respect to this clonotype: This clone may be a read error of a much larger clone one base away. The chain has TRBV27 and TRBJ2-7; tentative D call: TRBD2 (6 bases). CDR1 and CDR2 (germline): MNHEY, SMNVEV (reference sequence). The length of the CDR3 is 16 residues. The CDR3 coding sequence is TGTGCCAGCGGTTTCCTAATATCCGGGAGCTCCTACGAGCAGTACTTC. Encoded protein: CASGFLISGSSYEQYF.